Listed here are 27 T cell receptor beta chains from one sample, sequenced in a study of cytomegalovirus exposure and HLA in healthy donors. Primers: 60 Vbeta forward and 13 Jbeta reverse. Using immunoSEQ multiplex PCR, the repertoire was profiled, and TCRdb retains in-frame clones only, with some absent. The data contain 150,000 to 200,000 clones, 70% to 90% of them seen just once; the ten biggest clones take up about 2%. Sequenced material: PBMCs. These receptors originate from a young man in good health and CMV-seropositive.

The chain is built from TRBV7-2 and TRBJ1-2; tentatively, D is TRBD1 (6 bases). The V and J ends lost 1 base and 8 bases respectively, with 11 bases between them. The CDR3 spans 13 residues. From germline, CDR1 is SGHTA and CDR2 FQGNSA. The CDR3 bases are TGTGCCAGCAGCTTAGGGGCAGGGGTGGGCTACACCTTC. Its protein is CASSLGAGVGYTF.

The chain couples TRBV30 to TRBJ2-3, with 9 bases matching TRBD2. In germline, CDR1 is GTSNPN, CDR2 SVGIG (reference sequence). The CDR3 covers 15 residues. V lost 5 bases to trimming and J lost 0 bases; unmatched junction nucleotides: 6. The CDR3 protein is CAWEIAGASTDTQYF. The DNA for the CDR3 is TGTGCCTGGGAAATAGCGGGGGCTAGCACAGATACGCAGTATTTT.

The CDR3 here is CASSQSRGPYEQYF. The CDR3 bases are TGTGCCAGCTCACAATCCCGTGGGCCCTACGAGCAGTACTTC. The chain employs TRBV18 and TRBJ2-7; D remains unclear. The CDR3 covers 14 residues. Trimming left V 4 bases short and J 2 bases short, with 12 bases between. The germline CDR1 and CDR2 sequences are KGHSH and LQKENI.

This chain joins TRBV7-2 and TRBJ2-1; 8 nucleotides line up with TRBD1. Germline V CDR1 and CDR2: SGHTA, FQGNSA. The CDR3 sequence is 13 residues long. V dropped 4 bases and J dropped 8; count of bases not matched to a gene: 4. CDR3 amino acids: CASSSQTGDEQFF. CDR3 DNA sequence: TGTGCCAGCAGCTCCCAGACAGGGGATGAGCAGTTCTTC. Based on the CDR3 plus reference TRBV7-2 and TRBJ2-1, the full variable domain is GAGVSQSPSNKVTEKGKDVELRCDPISGHTALYWYRQSLGQGLEFLIYFQGNSAPDKSGLPSDRFSAERTGGSVSTLTIQRTQQEDSAVYLCASSSQTGDEQFFGPGTRLTVL.

This sequence joins TRBV11-3 and TRBJ2-2; D gene uncertain. From germline, CDR1 is SGHNT and CDR2 YENEEA. CDR3 length: 15 residues. V was trimmed by 3 bases and J by 0 bases, leaving 8 bases between them. As DNA, the CDR3 is TGTGCCAGCAGCTTGGGCCCACCGAACACCGGGGAGCTGTTTTTT. It yields the protein CASSLGPPNTGELFF. Full variable domain (outside the CDR3, taken from reference TRBV11-3 and TRBJ2-2): EAGVVQSPRYKIIEKKQPVAFWCNPISGHNTLYWYLQNLGQGPELLIRYENEEAVDDSQLPKDRFSAERLKGVDSTLKIQPAELGDSAVYLCASSLGPPNTGELFFGEGSRLTVL.

This clone has just one count. V usage is TRBV19 and J usage is TRBJ1-3; tentatively, D is TRBD1 (6 bases). CDR1 LNHDA and CDR2 SQIVND come from the germline V gene (reference sequence). This CDR3 contains 16 residues. With 5 bases removed from V and 0 bases from J, the gap between germline ends came to 14 bases. The CDR3: CASSPSGGRSGNTIYF. The CDR3 nucleotides are TGTGCCAGTAGTCCTTCTGGGGGCCGCTCTGGAAACACCATATATTTT.

This chain connects TRBV5-6 to TRBJ2-7; the match to TRBD2 covers 13 bases. The V gene's germline CDR1 is SGHDT and CDR2 YYEEEE. This CDR3 spans 14 amino acids. V shed 4 bases and J 2 bases; nucleotides not matched to a gene: 0. The CDR3 region is CASSGLAGAYEQYF. Written as DNA, the CDR3 is TGTGCCAGCAGCGGACTAGCGGGGGCCTACGAGCAGTACTTC.

The chain combines TRBV6-6 with TRBJ1-2; 7 bases are a match to TRBD1. CDR3 length equals 14 residues. With 5 bases clipped from V and 8 bases from J, the junction kept 11 bases outside the gene matches. Per germline, CDR1 MNHNY and CDR2 SVGAGI (reference sequence). Here the CDR3 DNA reads TGTGCCAGCAGTACCGGGGGACAGCTGACGGGCTACACCTTC. Translated, it gives CASSTGGQLTGYTF.

V gene TRBV10-3 combines with J gene TRBJ1-1; no reliable D call. Per the germline V gene, CDR1 is ENHRY and CDR2 is SYGVKD. V lost 10 bases and J lost 2, with 20 bases in between. This CDR3 spans 15 amino acids. The CDR3 nucleotides are TGTGCCACATCAATGGCCGTTGGGCGTAACACTGAAGCTTTCTTT. As protein: CATSMAVGRNTEAFF.

Concerning this clone: The same CDR3 arises from other DNA sequences in this sample as well. This chain links TRBV6-1 with TRBJ1-3, with TRBD1 identical over 9 bases. In germline, CDR1 is MNHNS, CDR2 SASEGT. V gave up 6 bases and J gave up 4 bases; unmatched junction bases: 4. The CDR3 totals 14 residues. The CDR3 nucleotides are TGTGCCAGCAGCGCGACAGGGGGAGGAAACACCATATATTTT. As protein: CASSATGGGNTIYF.

The chain employs TRBV18 and TRBJ2-1; possibly TRBD2 for D (5 bases). The CDR3 runs to 14 residues. The germline CDR1 and CDR2 sequences are KGHSH and LQKENI. V was clipped by 6 bases and J by 0 bases, with 9 bases between them. The CDR3 DNA follows: TGTGCCAGCTCCTACGAGGGCTCCTACAATGAGCAGTTCTTC. It yields the protein CASSYEGSYNEQFF.

This chain connects TRBV4-2 to TRBJ2-1; 14 bases align to TRBD2. The germline V gene encodes CDR1 LGHNA and CDR2 YNFKEQ. CDR3 length: 16 residues. Germline trimming cut 1 base from V and 8 bases from J; bases unmatched to any gene: 4. The CDR3 reads CASSQGGTSGGDEQFF. CDR3 coding DNA: TGTGCCAGCAGCCAAGGGGGGACTAGCGGGGGAGATGAGCAGTTCTTC.

The CDR3 region is CASSYGAGAGAQHF. DNA for the CDR3: TGTGCCAGCAGTTATGGAGCCGGGGCGGGAGCCCAGCATTTT. The chain links TRBV27 to TRBJ1-5; D may be TRBD1 (5 bases). V was pared by 4 bases and J by 11 bases, with 18 bases between. The CDR3 totals 14 residues. Germline-derived CDR1 and CDR2 are MNHEY and SMNVEV (reference sequence).

This clone occurred a few times. The chain has TRBV7-2 and TRBJ2-1; 10 nucleotides match TRBD2. CDR1 is SGHTA, CDR2 FQGNSA, per germline. The CDR3 sequence is 16 residues long. V dropped 1 base and J dropped 4; count of bases not matched to a gene: 4. CDR3 loop: CASSLGHSGRYNEQFF. Here the CDR3 DNA reads TGTGCCAGCAGCTTAGGCCATAGCGGGAGGTACAATGAGCAGTTCTTC.

V usage is TRBV7-6 and J usage is TRBJ2-7; 12 bases map to TRBD2. With V trimmed by 6 bases and J by 1 base, 4 bases remained unmatched. The CDR3 totals 15 residues. Germline CDR1 reads SGHVS; CDR2 reads FNYEAQ. In nucleotides, the CDR3 is TGTGCCAGCAGTCCGACTAGCGGGGGATCCTACGAGCAGTACTTC. The encoded protein is CASSPTSGGSYEQYF.

This sequence joins TRBV5-6 and TRBJ2-5, with D possibly matching TRBD1 (5 bases). Germline V gene lookup returns CDR1 SGHDT and CDR2 YYEEEE. The CDR3 extends over 14 amino acids. V lost 4 bases and J lost 0, with 10 bases in between. The CDR3 is CASSIQGYQETQYF. Here the CDR3 DNA reads TGTGCCAGCAGCATCCAGGGCTACCAAGAGACCCAGTACTTC.

The chain's CDR3 is CASTFSGQNTGELFF. In DNA, the CDR3 is TGTGCCAGCACTTTTTCGGGACAGAACACCGGGGAGCTGTTTTTT. The chain uses TRBV2 and TRBJ2-2; possibly TRBD1 for D (6 bases). Trimming took 7 bases from V and 1 from J, leaving 13 bases between them. The CDR3 extends over 15 amino acids. Germline lookup yields CDR1 SNHLY and CDR2 FYNNEI.

This clone has more than one count but fewer than ten. V and J are TRBV11-2 and TRBJ2-7, with D perhaps matching TRBD2 (5 bases). The V end lost 1 base, the J end lost 3 bases, and 16 bases lay between the germline ends. Germline lookup yields CDR1 SGHAT and CDR2 FQNNGV. The CDR3 has 16 residues. The DNA of the CDR3 is TGTGCCAGCAGCTTAGGCGGTCGGGGAACTCGCTACGAGCAGTACTTC. It translates to CASSLGGRGTRYEQYF.

The rearrangement joins TRBV30 to TRBJ2-2, with D possibly matching TRBD2 (5 bases). The CDR3 has 13 residues. Per the germline V gene, CDR1 is GTSNPN and CDR2 is SVGIG (reference sequence). The V end lost 0 bases, the J end lost 8 bases, and 10 bases lay between the germline ends. CDR3 DNA: TGTGCCTGGAGTGTGCGGGCGTTAGGGGAGCTGTTTTTT. This encodes CAWSVRALGELFF.

This clone was observed a few times. The J gene is TRBJ2-7, the V gene TRBV7-2; unclear D gene. In germline, CDR1 is SGHTA, CDR2 FQGNSA. V was cut by 7 bases and J by 1 base, with 8 bases left in between. The CDR3 is made up of 12 amino acids. The CDR3: CASKESSYEQYF. CDR3 nucleotide sequence: TGTGCCAGCAAGGAGTCATCCTACGAGCAGTACTTC. The whole variable domain, remainder taken from reference TRBV7-2 and TRBJ2-7, is GAGVSQSPSNKVTEKGKDVELRCDPISGHTALYWYRQSLGQGLEFLIYFQGNSAPDKSGLPSDRFSAERTGGSVSTLTIQRTQQEDSAVYLCASKESSYEQYFGPGTRLTVT.

This clone was seen repeatedly, ten times or more. This chain joins TRBV6-1 and TRBJ2-1; TRBD2 matches 8 bases. V shed 2 bases, J shed 6 bases, and the junction held 6 bases outside the gene matches. CDR3 size: 15 residues. CDR1 and CDR2 (germline): MNHNS, SASEGT. CDR3 residues: CASSERTSGINEQFF. The CDR3 bases are TGTGCCAGCAGTGAACGAACTAGCGGAATCAATGAGCAGTTCTTC.

V is TRBV14 and J is TRBJ2-5, with TRBD1 matching over 8 bases. From germline, CDR1 is SGHDN and CDR2 FVKESK. The CDR3 length is 19 residues. The J segment lost 4 bases and the V segment lost 3 bases, leaving 19 bases of the junction unmatched. DNA of the CDR3: TGTGCCAGCAGCCACGGCTCAAAATTTCTCCGGGACAGGAGAGAGACCCAGTACTTC. The encoded protein is CASSHGSKFLRDRRETQYF.

V is TRBV5-8 and J is TRBJ1-2, with D uncertain. Trimming shortened V by 0 bases and J by 4 bases, and 4 bases separated the two germline ends. This CDR3 is built from 12 residues. Per germline, CDR1 SGHTS and CDR2 YDEGEE. CDR3 DNA sequence: TGTGCCAGCAGCTTGGCTAGCTATGGCTACACCTTC. The encoded protein is CASSLASYGYTF.

This rearrangement joins TRBV10-3 to TRBJ2-5; D possibly corresponds to TRBD2 (5 bases). Germline values: CDR1 ENHRY, CDR2 SYGVKD. The CDR3 loop spans 14 amino acids. V lost 10 bases to trimming and J lost 1 base, with 16 bases between them. The DNA of the CDR3 is TGTGCCACAACCGGACCGGGAACCCAAGAGACCCAGTACTTC. Protein sequence: CATTGPGTQETQYF.

The chain carries TRBV5-4 and TRBJ1-4, with 9 bases lining up with TRBD1. This CDR3 spans 17 amino acids. The V and J ends lost 2 bases and 4 bases, in that order; junction bases with no gene match: 9. CDR1 is SGHNT, CDR2 YYREEE, per germline (reference sequence). The CDR3 region has the DNA TGTGCCAGCAGCTTCGGGACAGGGAAGAGAAGTAATGAAAAACTGTTTTTT. It translates to CASSFGTGKRSNEKLFF.

The V gene is TRBV29-1, the J gene TRBJ1-2; D not resolved. The V end lost 0 bases, the J end lost 4 bases, and 9 bases lay between the germline ends. The CDR3 totals 13 residues. Germline CDR1 is SQVTM and CDR2 is ANQGSEA. Here the CDR3 DNA reads TGCAGCGTTGAAGACCAGCGGTCCTATGGCTACACCTTC. The encoded protein is CSVEDQRSYGYTF.

V usage is TRBV30 and J usage is TRBJ2-2; possible D gene TRBD2, 6 bases. CDR1 is GTSNPN and CDR2 is SVGIG in the germline V gene (reference sequence). The V and J ends lost 3 bases and 0 bases respectively, with 14 bases between them. The CDR3 is 16 amino acids. The CDR3 DNA reads as TGTGCCTGGAGCCTACTAGCCGCCGCGAACACCGGGGAGCTGTTTTTT. As protein: CAWSLLAAANTGELFF.